The 6 T cell receptor beta chains given below trace back to one sample, sequenced in a study of CD8+ T cells in alopecia areata. Treatment defined: oral pan-JAK inhibitor, 5-10 mg twice daily. cDNA prepared by RNA extraction and subsequent reverse transcription served as the template for sequencing. TCRdb's table, derived via immunoSEQ multiplex PCR, lists solely in-frame clones and lacks some. The sample lists about 200,000 clones, roughly 60% occurring once. The sequencing used CD4+ T cells sorted from blood, collected at week 24, from a patient treated with tofacitinib. The receptor set was obtained from a human donor with alopecia areata.

The V and J genes are TRBV30 and TRBJ2-3; 7 nucleotides line up with TRBD1. J lost 4 bases, V lost 1 base, and 2 bases had no gene match. The CDR3 is 13 residues long. The germline CDR1 and CDR2 sequences are GTSNPN and SVGIG (reference sequence). The CDR3 loop is CAWSAQGADTQYF. The CDR3 nucleotides are TGTGCCTGGAGTGCCCAGGGGGCAGATACGCAGTATTTT.

This chain uses TRBV29-1 with TRBJ1-2, with 9 bases aligning to TRBD1. The junction had 1 base not matched to a gene; V was cut back by 4 bases and J by 4 bases. This CDR3 is 12 amino acids long. Germline CDR1 is SQVTM and CDR2 is ANQGSEA. CDR3 coding DNA: TGCAGCGTTGGGGGACAGGGCTATGGCTACACCTTC. Translated: CSVGGQGYGYTF.

V usage is TRBV28 and J usage is TRBJ2-5; D gene unclear. Germline V gene lookup returns CDR1 MDHEN and CDR2 SYDVKM. V lost 3 bases and J 4 bases, leaving 9 bases between the germline ends. CDR3 size: 13 residues. CDR3 protein: CASSFGAIETQYF. In DNA form, the CDR3 reads TGTGCCAGCAGTTTCGGAGCAATAGAGACCCAGTACTTC. Full variable domain (rest looked up from reference TRBV28 and TRBJ2-5): DVKVTQSSRYLVKRTGEKVFLECVQDMDHENMFWYRQDPGLGLRLIYFSYDVKMKEKGDIPEGYSVSREKKERFSLILESASTNQTSMYLCASSFGAIETQYFGPGTRLLVL.

The CDR3 DNA is TGTGCCAGCAGCTTGGTAACGGGCGGCTACACCTTC. Its protein is CASSLVTGGYTF. This chain joins TRBV5-6 and TRBJ1-2; D uncertain. The CDR3 totals 12 residues. Germline CDR1 is SGHDT and CDR2 is YYEEEE. Trimming stripped 0 bases from V and 8 bases from J, with 8 bases between.

The table lists this clone with a few counts. The chain recombines TRBV19 with TRBJ2-2; tentatively, D is TRBD1 (5 bases). Germline assignment: CDR1 LNHDA and CDR2 SQIVND (reference sequence). The CDR3 runs to 16 residues. Trimming took off 10 bases at V and 1 base at J, with 19 bases between the two ends. In nucleotides, the CDR3 is TGTGCCACCATCAAAAGGGGTGGCGGGAACACCGGGGAGCTGTTTTTT. It codes for CATIKRGGGNTGELFF.

The gene calls are TRBV20-1 and TRBJ1-2, with 9 positions matching TRBD1. Germline trimming cut 4 bases from V and 8 bases from J; bases unmatched to any gene: 2. Germline assignment: CDR1 DFQATT and CDR2 SNEGSKA (reference sequence). The CDR3 covers 11 residues. The CDR3 protein is CSAITGGGYTF. The CDR3 DNA reads as TGCAGTGCTATAACAGGGGGCGGCTACACCTTC.